The 27 T cell receptor beta chains in this list originate from one sample, sequenced in a study of T cell responses to AZD1222 COVID-19 vaccine. Assay used: immunoSEQ multiplex PCR; TCRdb lists only in-frame clones, some missing. The data show 150,000 to 200,000 clones, 93% seen once. The material was peripheral blood, obtained on day 0 of AZD1222 vaccination. The receptors were gathered from an adult in good health.

This sequence joins TRBV6-2 or TRBV6-3 and TRBJ1-3; D remains ambiguous. Trimming left V 2 bases short and J 0 bases short, with 14 bases between. The CDR3 is made up of 17 amino acids. Germline lookup yields CDR1 MNHEY and CDR2 SVGEGT. The CDR3 DNA sequence: TGTGCCAGCAGTTACGGAAGGCAGGCGAGCTCTGGAAACACCATATATTTT. This codes for CASSYGRQASSGNTIYF.

The chain links TRBV4-1 to TRBJ2-1; 11 bases are shared with TRBD2. Germline V gene data show CDR1 as MGHRA and CDR2 as YSYEKL. The V segment lost 4 bases and the J segment 7 bases; nucleotides outside the gene matches: 6. The CDR3 consists of 15 residues. CDR3 coding DNA: TGCGCCAGCAGCCGGGCGGCTAGCGGGAGGAATGAGCAGTTCTTC. Encoded protein: CASSRAASGRNEQFF.

The chain combines TRBV5-1 with TRBJ2-7; perhaps TRBD1 as D (6 bases). The germline V gene encodes CDR1 SGHRS and CDR2 YFSETQ. This CDR3 spans 14 amino acids. V lost 2 bases, J lost 3 bases, and 12 bases lay in between. The CDR3 sequence is CASSLFGTSYEQYF. In nucleotides, the CDR3 is TGCGCCAGCAGCTTATTCGGGACAAGCTACGAGCAGTACTTC. Based on the CDR3 plus reference TRBV5-1 and TRBJ2-7, the full variable domain is KAGVTQTPRYLIKTRGQQVTLSCSPISGHRSVSWYQQTPGQGLQFLFEYFSETQRNKGNFPGRFSGRQFSNSRSEMNVSTLELGDSALYLCASSLFGTSYEQYFGPGTRLTVT.

CDR3 in DNA: TGTGCCAGCTTGCCCGCGAAGTTTGAAGCTTTCTTT. This sequence encodes CASLPAKFEAFF. The chain links TRBV6-4 to TRBJ1-1; D is ambiguous. The CDR3 has 12 amino acids. From germline, CDR1 is MRHNA and CDR2 SNTAGT. Deletions cut 8 bases from V and 7 bases from J, with 14 bases between.

The sample holds a few counts of this clone. This chain connects TRBV6-5 to TRBJ2-7; D gene unclear. The V end was cut by 0 bases, the J end by 5 bases, with 8 bases between. CDR1 is MNHEY, CDR2 SVGAGI, per germline. The CDR3 is made up of 13 amino acids. CDR3 sequence (DNA): TGTGCCAGCAGTTACTCGGAGAGCCACGAGCAGTACTTC. Protein: CASSYSESHEQYF.

The chain couples TRBV25-1 to TRBJ2-3, with 7 bases matching TRBD1. This CDR3 has 15 residues. V shed 0 bases and J 5 bases; nucleotides not matched to a gene: 5. CDR1 and CDR2 (germline): MGHDK, SYGVNS. The CDR3 nucleotides are TGTGCCAGCAGTGAATATCGGGCAGGGGGAGATACGCAGTATTTT. It encodes CASSEYRAGGDTQYF.

In DNA, the CDR3 is TGTGCCAGCAGAGAGTCCTACGAGCAGTACTTC. This translates into CASRESYEQYF. This rearrangement joins TRBV27 to TRBJ2-7; D ambiguous. From germline, CDR1 is MNHEY and CDR2 SMNVEV (reference sequence). The CDR3 has 11 residues. V was clipped by 6 bases and J by 1 base, with 4 bases between them.

The rearrangement links TRBV21-1 to TRBJ1-5. TRBV21-1 is a pseudogene. The CDR3 has 16 residues. The CDR3 DNA sequence: TGTGCCAGCGGCGAGGGGGGGCAAGGTAGCAATCAGCCCCAGCATTTT. As protein: CASGEGGQGSNQPQHF.

This clone has a single count. This chain connects TRBV19 to TRBJ2-7; 7 bases map to TRBD1. CDR3 size: 14 residues. Trimming removed 7 bases from V and 4 bases from J; junction bases left unmatched: 10. CDR1 and CDR2 (germline): LNHDA, SQIVND (reference sequence). The CDR3 loop reads CASKGAGGPYEQYF. The CDR3 bases are TGTGCCAGTAAAGGAGCAGGGGGACCATACGAGCAGTACTTC.

The V call is TRBV6-4, the J call TRBJ2-1; possibly TRBD1 or TRBD2 for D (5 bases each). This CDR3 spans 14 amino acids. Germline CDR1 is MRHNA and CDR2 is SNTAGT. The ends were cut back, 0 bases at V and 9 bases at J, with 12 bases in the middle. DNA of the CDR3: TGTGCCAGCAGTGACTCGGGGGATAGTAGTGAGCAGTTCTTC. This encodes CASSDSGDSSEQFF.

The chain carries TRBV5-1 and TRBJ1-2; tentative D call: TRBD1 (6 bases). CDR3 length: 15 residues. Germline-derived CDR1 and CDR2 are SGHRS and YFSETQ. V shed 0 bases and J shed 1 base, with 10 bases lying between them. The CDR3 DNA follows: TGCGCCAGCAGCTTGGAAGGACAGCGTAACTATGGCTACACCTTC. Its translation: CASSLEGQRNYGYTF.

The chain combines TRBV14 with TRBJ2-1, with 14 positions matching TRBD2. With 2 bases clipped from V and 5 bases from J, the junction kept 8 bases outside the gene matches. Germline V lookup: CDR1 SGHDN, CDR2 FVKESK. The CDR3 consists of 18 residues. CDR3 loop: CASSQPDVTSGGDNEQFF. The DNA of the CDR3 is TGTGCCAGCAGCCAACCAGACGTGACTAGCGGGGGGGACAATGAGCAGTTCTTC.

J is TRBJ1-1 and V is TRBV10-3, with D possibly matching TRBD1 (6 bases). Germline V gene sequence: CDR1 ENHRY, CDR2 SYGVKD. Trimming cost V 3 bases and J 4 bases, with 21 bases left between them. The CDR3 contains 17 residues. The CDR3 nucleotides are TGTGCCATCAGTGATCAGGTAAACAGGGCAAAGATCACTGAAGCTTTCTTT. Protein sequence: CAISDQVNRAKITEAFF.

The chain couples TRBV7-9 to TRBJ1-1; 9 bases agree with TRBD1. This CDR3 is 14 amino acids long. Germline V gene sequence: CDR1 SEHNR, CDR2 FQNEAQ (reference sequence). After removal of 4 bases from V and 5 bases from J, the junction contained 5 bases not matched to a gene. The CDR3 DNA reads as TGTGCCAGCAGCTCAACCGGGACAGGGACTGAAGCTTTCTTT. Translating it yields CASSSTGTGTEAFF.

The genes are TRBV28 and TRBJ1-1; D not resolved. Trimming took 3 bases from V and 0 from J, leaving 11 bases between them. Germline V CDR1 and CDR2: MDHEN, SYDVKM. This CDR3 contains 15 residues. The CDR3 loop reads CASSFRRRVNTEAFF. CDR3 in DNA: TGTGCCAGCAGTTTCAGGAGGAGGGTGAACACTGAAGCTTTCTTT.

The chain employs TRBV19 and TRBJ1-1; no definite D call. V was pared by 3 bases and J by 10 bases, with 15 bases between. CDR1 LNHDA and CDR2 SQIVND come from the germline V gene (reference sequence). The CDR3 totals 13 residues. The CDR3: CASSMIRESRAFF. The CDR3 region has the DNA TGTGCCAGTAGTATGATCCGGGAGTCGAGAGCTTTCTTT.

The chain couples TRBV7-7 to TRBJ2-5; possible D gene TRBD1, 6 bases. The CDR3 covers 13 residues. V was trimmed by 4 bases and J by 7 bases, leaving 13 bases between them. Germline values: CDR1 SSHAT, CDR2 FNYEAQ (reference sequence). The CDR3 sequence is CASSSQGPGTQYF. The CDR3 DNA reads TGTGCCAGCAGCTCACAGGGTCCAGGGACCCAGTACTTC.

The chain couples TRBV5-1 to TRBJ2-7, with 8 bases aligning to TRBD1. The CDR3 runs 13 residues. The J segment lost 3 bases and the V segment lost 3 bases, leaving 2 bases of the junction unmatched. The germline gives CDR1 SGHRS, CDR2 YFSETQ. The CDR3 DNA follows: TGCGCCAGCAGCTGGACAGGGTACTACGAGCAGTACTTC. This encodes CASSWTGYYEQYF.

This sequence joins TRBV10-1 and TRBJ2-2, with D possibly TRBD2 on 6 matching bases. The CDR3 spans 13 residues. Looked up from germline, CDR1 is WNHNN and CDR2 is SYGVQD (reference sequence). The V end lost 6 bases, the J end lost 6 bases, and 11 bases lay between the germline ends. The CDR3 protein is CASRVTRSGELFF. The DNA of the CDR3 is TGCGCCAGCAGAGTGACTAGGTCCGGGGAGCTGTTTTTT.

The V gene is TRBV6-5, the J gene TRBJ2-3, with 9 bases matching TRBD1. The trim removed 4 bases at V and 3 bases at J, leaving 2 bases unmatched. The CDR3 spans 14 residues. From germline, CDR1 is MNHEY and CDR2 SVGAGI. The CDR3: CASSWDRVTDTQYF. CDR3 bases: TGTGCCAGCAGTTGGGACAGGGTTACAGATACGCAGTATTTT.

The rearrangement joins TRBV19 to TRBJ1-2; the match to TRBD1 covers 9 bases. This CDR3 is 15 amino acids long. With 2 bases clipped from V and 6 bases from J, the junction kept 7 bases outside the gene matches. The V gene's germline CDR1 is LNHDA and CDR2 SQIVND (reference sequence). CDR3 coding DNA: TGTGCCAGTAGTATACCGACAGGGGGAAGTCATGGCTACACCTTC. As protein: CASSIPTGGSHGYTF. The full variable domain, completed using reference TRBV19 and TRBJ1-2, is DGGITQSPKYLFRKEGQNVTLSCEQNLNHDAMYWYRQDPGQGLRLIYYSQIVNDFQKGDIAEGYSVSREKKESFPLTVTSAQKNPTAFYLCASSIPTGGSHGYTFGSGTRLTVV.

The J gene is TRBJ1-1, the V gene TRBV29-1; D possibly corresponds to TRBD1 (5 bases). Trimming took 4 bases from V and 5 from J, leaving 14 bases between them. Per germline, CDR1 SQVTM and CDR2 ANQGSEA. The CDR3 totals 13 residues. This CDR3 is CSVGRQGTTEAFF. The CDR3 nucleotides read TGCAGCGTTGGGCGGCAGGGAACAACTGAAGCTTTCTTT. The entire variable domain, with the rest obtained from reference TRBV29-1 and TRBJ1-1, is as follows: SAVISQKPSRDICQRGTSLTIQCQVDSQVTMMFWYRQQPGQSLTLIATANQGSEATYESGFVIDKFPISRPNLTFSTLTVSNMSPEDSSIYLCSVGRQGTTEAFFGQGTRLTVV.

The J gene is TRBJ2-7, the V gene TRBV30; 10 bases line up with TRBD2. This CDR3 contains 13 residues. Germline assignment: CDR1 GTSNPN and CDR2 SVGIG (reference sequence). Trimming cost V 3 bases and J 6 bases; bases outside gene matches: 5. The CDR3 is CAWSLAGAREQYF. DNA of the CDR3: TGTGCCTGGAGCCTAGCGGGAGCGCGCGAGCAGTACTTC. The full variable domain, with the rest looked up from reference TRBV30 and TRBJ2-7, is SQTIHQWPATLVQPVGSPLSLECTVEGTSNPNLYWYRQAAGRGLQLLFYSVGIGQISSEVPQNLSASRPQDRQFILSSKKLLLSDSGFYLCAWSLAGAREQYFGPGTRLTVT.

The rearrangement uses TRBV6-6 and TRBJ1-6; D possibly corresponds to TRBD1 (5 bases). The CDR3 spans 12 residues. From germline, CDR1 is MNHNY and CDR2 SVGAGI (reference sequence). V shed 11 bases and J shed 7 bases, with 12 bases lying between them. This CDR3 reads CACGGVNSPLHF. The CDR3 nucleotides read TGTGCCTGCGGGGGTGTGAATTCACCCCTCCACTTT.

This clone was seen once. The chain employs TRBV3-1 (or the pseudogene TRBV3-2) and TRBJ2-3; the D call may be TRBD1 or TRBD2 (5 bases each). This CDR3 spans 17 amino acids. V gave up 0 bases and J gave up 6 bases, with 19 bases separating them. Germline-derived CDR1 and CDR2 are LGHDT and YNNKEL (reference sequence). CDR3 DNA: TGTGCCAGCAGCCAAGAGTTTAGTTACACCGAGGGGGATACGCAGTATTTT. The encoded protein is CASSQEFSYTEGDTQYF.

The rearrangement joins TRBV7-9 to TRBJ1-2; D is perhaps TRBD1 (5 bases). This CDR3 region has 17 residues. V lost 5 bases to trimming and J lost 7 bases, with 26 bases between them. Germline CDR1 reads SEHNR; CDR2 reads FQNEAQ (reference sequence). The CDR3 protein is CASSRPWDGGRYGGYTF. CDR3 DNA sequence: TGTGCCAGCAGCCGTCCATGGGACGGCGGACGCTATGGTGGCTACACCTTC.

This chain connects TRBV27 to TRBJ1-1; TRBD1 is a possible D gene (5 bases). Germline loops: CDR1 MNHEY, CDR2 SMNVEV (reference sequence). The CDR3 loop spans 14 amino acids. With 5 bases removed from V and 1 base from J, the gap between germline ends came to 11 bases. CDR3 amino acids: CASSPDRRNTEAFF. The CDR3, as DNA: TGTGCCAGCAGTCCTGACAGAAGGAACACTGAAGCTTTCTTT.